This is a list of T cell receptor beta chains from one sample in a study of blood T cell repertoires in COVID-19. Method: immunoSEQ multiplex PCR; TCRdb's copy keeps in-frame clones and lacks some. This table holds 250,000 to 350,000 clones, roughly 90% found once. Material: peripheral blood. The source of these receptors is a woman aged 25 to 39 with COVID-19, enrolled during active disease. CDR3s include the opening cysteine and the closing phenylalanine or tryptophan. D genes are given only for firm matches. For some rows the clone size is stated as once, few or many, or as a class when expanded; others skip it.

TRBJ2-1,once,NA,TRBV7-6,CASSPTLRGPSRNEQFF,TGTGCCAGCAGCCCTACGTTGCGGGGGCCTTCTAGGAATGAGCAGTTCTTC
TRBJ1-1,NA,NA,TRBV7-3,CASSPHVVGEAFF,TGTGCCAGCAGCCCCCACGTTGTGGGCGAAGCTTTCTTT
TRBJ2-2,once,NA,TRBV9,CASSVVAGANTGELFF,TGTGCCAGCAGCGTAGTTGCGGGCGCGAACACCGGGGAGCTGTTTTTT
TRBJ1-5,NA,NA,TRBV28,CASSFLFNQPQHF,TGTGCCAGCAGTTTCCTCTTCAATCAGCCCCAGCATTTT
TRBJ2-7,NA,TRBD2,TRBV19,CASSPGLAGPYEQYF,TGTGCCAGTAGTCCGGGACTAGCGGGACCCTACGAGCAGTACTTC
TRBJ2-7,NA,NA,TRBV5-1,CASSLGRSYEQYF,TGCGCCAGCAGCTTGGGCAGGTCCTACGAGCAGTACTTC
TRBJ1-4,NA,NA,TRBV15,CATSRPKRAANEKLFF,TGTGCCACCAGCAGACCCAAGCGGGCGGCTAATGAAAAACTGTTTTTT
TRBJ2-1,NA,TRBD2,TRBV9,CASSVEAGAYNEQFF,TGTGCCAGCAGCGTAGAAGCGGGAGCTTACAATGAGCAGTTCTTC
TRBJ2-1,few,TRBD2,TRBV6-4,CASSDSGLANYNEQFF,TGTGCCAGCAGTGACTCAGGACTAGCGAATTACAATGAGCAGTTCTTC
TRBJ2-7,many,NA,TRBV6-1,CASSEKTDSSYEQYF,TGTGCCAGCAGTGAAAAGACAGACTCCTCCTACGAGCAGTACTTC
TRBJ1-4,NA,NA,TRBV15,CATSRDLGRRSEKLFF,TGTGCCACCAGCAGAGATCTCGGCAGGCGATCCGAAAAACTGTTTTTT
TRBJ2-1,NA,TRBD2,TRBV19,CASSITGGSSYNEQFF,TGTGCCAGTAGTATAACGGGCGGGAGCTCCTACAATGAGCAGTTCTTC
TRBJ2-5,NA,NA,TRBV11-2,CASSPSAAQETQYF,TGTGCCAGCAGCCCATCCGCGGCACAAGAGACCCAGTACTTC
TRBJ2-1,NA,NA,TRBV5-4,CASSYDTASSEQFF,TGTGCCAGCAGCTACGACACGGCGTCCTCCGAGCAGTTCTTC
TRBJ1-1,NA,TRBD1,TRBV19,CASSNQIGQGVNTEAFF,TGTGCCAGTAGTAACCAAATCGGCCAGGGGGTGAACACTGAAGCTTTCTTT
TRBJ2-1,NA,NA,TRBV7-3,CASSLSPGNNEQFF,TGTGCCAGCAGCTTGTCGCCAGGGAACAATGAGCAGTTCTTC
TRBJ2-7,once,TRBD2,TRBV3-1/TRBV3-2,CASSPTPALAGGWPSYEQYF,TGTGCCAGCAGCCCCACTCCAGCACTAGCGGGAGGTTGGCCCTCCTACGAGCAGTACTTC
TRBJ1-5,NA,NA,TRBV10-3,CAISEWANNQPQHF,TGTGCCATCAGTGAATGGGCAAACAATCAGCCCCAGCATTTT
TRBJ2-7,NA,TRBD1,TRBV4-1,CASTPTIGWTGGDEQYF,TGCGCCAGCACCCCGACAATTGGGTGGACAGGGGGCGACGAGCAGTACTTC
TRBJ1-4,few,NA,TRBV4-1,CASSRGQSNEKLFF,TGCGCCAGCAGCCGCGGACAGTCTAATGAAAAACTGTTTTTT
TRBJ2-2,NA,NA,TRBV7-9,CASSFDYHINTGELFF,TGTGCCAGCAGCTTTGACTACCATATCAACACCGGGGAGCTGTTTTTT
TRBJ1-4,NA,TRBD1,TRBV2,CASSRQGAGEKLFF,TGTGCCAGCAGCCGACAGGGGGCTGGAGAAAAACTGTTTTTT
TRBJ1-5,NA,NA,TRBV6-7,CASRDPGVGADQPQHF,TGTGCCAGCAGAGACCCGGGGGTCGGGGCGGATCAGCCCCAGCATTTT
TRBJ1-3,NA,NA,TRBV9,CASSVGQLRSISGNTIYF,TGTGCCAGCAGCGTAGGACAGCTCCGCTCTATCTCTGGAAACACCATATATTTT
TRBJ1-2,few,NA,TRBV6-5,CASSRTALGGYTF,TGTGCCAGCAGCAGGACAGCCCTTGGGGGCTACACCTTC
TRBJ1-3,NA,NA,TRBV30,CAWITGTGNTIYF,TGTGCCTGGATCACGGGGACTGGAAACACCATATATTTT
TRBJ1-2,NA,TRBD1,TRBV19,CASTTPGRGQVYGYTF,TGTGCCAGTACCACGCCTGGCAGGGGGCAGGTCTATGGCTACACCTTC